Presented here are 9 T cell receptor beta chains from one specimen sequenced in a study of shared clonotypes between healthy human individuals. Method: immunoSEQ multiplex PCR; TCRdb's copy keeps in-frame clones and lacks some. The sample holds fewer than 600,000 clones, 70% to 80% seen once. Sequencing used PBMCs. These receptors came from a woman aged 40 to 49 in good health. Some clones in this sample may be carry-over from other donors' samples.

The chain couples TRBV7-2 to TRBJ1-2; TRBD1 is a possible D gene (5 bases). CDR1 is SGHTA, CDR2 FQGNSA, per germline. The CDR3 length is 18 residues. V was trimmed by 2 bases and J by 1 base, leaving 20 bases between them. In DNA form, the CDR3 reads TGTGCCAGCAGCTTAACAAGGGGACCGGGACGGATTAACTATGGCTACACCTTC. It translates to CASSLTRGPGRINYGYTF. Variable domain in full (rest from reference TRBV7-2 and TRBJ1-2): GAGVSQSPSNKVTEKGKDVELRCDPISGHTALYWYRQSLGQGLEFLIYFQGNSAPDKSGLPSDRFSAERTGGSVSTLTIQRTQQEDSAVYLCASSLTRGPGRINYGYTFGSGTRLTVV.

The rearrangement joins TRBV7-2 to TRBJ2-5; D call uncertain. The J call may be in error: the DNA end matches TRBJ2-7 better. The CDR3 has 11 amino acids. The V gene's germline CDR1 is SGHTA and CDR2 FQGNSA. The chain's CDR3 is CASSLWYEQYF. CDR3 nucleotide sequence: TGTGCCAGCAGCTTATGGTACGAGCAGTACTTC.

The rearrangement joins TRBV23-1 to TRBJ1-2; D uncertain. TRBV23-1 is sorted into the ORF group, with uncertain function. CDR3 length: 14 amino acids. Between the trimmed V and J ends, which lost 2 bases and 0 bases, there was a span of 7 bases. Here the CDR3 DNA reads TGCGCCAGCAGTCAACCAGATCCTAACTATGGCTACACCTTC. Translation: CASSQPDPNYGYTF.

The CDR3 DNA sequence: TGTGCCAGTAGTAAGTACACTGAAGCTTTCTTT. As protein: CASSKYTEAFF. The chain is built from TRBV19 and TRBJ1-1; D is ambiguous. Trimming cost V 4 bases and J 3 bases, with 3 bases left between them. Germline CDR1 LNHDA, CDR2 SQIVND (reference sequence). This CDR3 has 11 residues.

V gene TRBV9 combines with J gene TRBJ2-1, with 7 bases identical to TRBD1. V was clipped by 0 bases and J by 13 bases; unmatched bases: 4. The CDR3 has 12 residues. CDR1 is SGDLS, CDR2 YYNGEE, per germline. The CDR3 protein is CASSVGQGYQFF. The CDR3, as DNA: TGTGCCAGCAGCGTAGGACAGGGCTATCAGTTCTTC.

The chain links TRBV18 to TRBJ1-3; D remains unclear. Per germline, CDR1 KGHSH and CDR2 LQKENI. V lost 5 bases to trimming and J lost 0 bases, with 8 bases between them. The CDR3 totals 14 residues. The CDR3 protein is CASSAGTSGNTIYF. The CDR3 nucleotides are TGTGCCAGCTCAGCAGGTACCTCTGGAAACACCATATATTTT.

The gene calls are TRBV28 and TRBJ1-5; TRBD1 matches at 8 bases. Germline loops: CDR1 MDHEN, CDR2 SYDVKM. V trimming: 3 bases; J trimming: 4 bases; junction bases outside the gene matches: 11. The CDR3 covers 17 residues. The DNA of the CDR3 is TGTGCCAGCAGTTTGTTTGGACAGGGAGAACCTAATCAGCCCCAGCATTTT. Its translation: CASSLFGQGEPNQPQHF.

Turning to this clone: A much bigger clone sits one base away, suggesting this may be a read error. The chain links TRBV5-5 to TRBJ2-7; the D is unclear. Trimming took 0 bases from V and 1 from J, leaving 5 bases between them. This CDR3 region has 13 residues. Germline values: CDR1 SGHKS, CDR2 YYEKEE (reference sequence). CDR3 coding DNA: TGTGCCAGCAGCTTGGGCAGGTCCTACGAGCAGTACTTC. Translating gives CASSLGRSYEQYF.

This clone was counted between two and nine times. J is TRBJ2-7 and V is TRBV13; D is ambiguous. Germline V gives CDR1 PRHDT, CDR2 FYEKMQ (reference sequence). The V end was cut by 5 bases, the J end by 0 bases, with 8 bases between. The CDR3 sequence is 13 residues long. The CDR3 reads CASSPAFSYEQYF. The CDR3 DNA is TGTGCCAGCAGCCCAGCCTTCTCCTACGAGCAGTACTTC.